Shown below are 19 T cell receptor beta chains from a single sample sequenced in a study of post-analysis software for immune sequencing data. Built from TCR beta cDNA, the libraries had unique molecular identifiers in them. In TCRdb, the PCR reads were re-called with MiXCR into one record per CDR3 protein. Of some 690,000 distinct CDR3 sequences in the sample, 55% to 60% were seen once. Study-level results: Controls had lower frequencies than patients of about 5 TRBV segments, which included TRBV5-6, TRBV5-1 and TRBV20-1.

These receptors' antigens are unknown. The material sequenced was blood. The receptors were sampled from a girl aged 2 to 9 with multiple sclerosis.

As for this clonotype: A junction end diverges from the germline sequence, so it may reflect a read error. The gene calls are TRBV2 and TRBJ1-2; 8 bases line up with TRBD1. The germline V gene has CDR1 SNHLY and CDR2 FYNNEI. CDR3 length: 14 residues. The CDR3 loop reads CASSEDRANYGYTF. Here the CDR3 DNA reads TGTGCCAGTAGTGAGGACAGGGCCAACTATGGCTACACCTTC.

This clonotype was found a few times. The chain has TRBV5-1 and TRBJ2-1; D is perhaps TRBD2 (6 bases). Per germline, CDR1 SGHRS and CDR2 YFSETQ. The V end was cut by 4 bases, the J end by 3 bases, with 11 bases between. The CDR3 consists of 14 residues. This CDR3 reads CASSRGKGYNEQFF. In DNA form, the CDR3 reads TGCGCCAGCAGCCGGGGGAAGGGCTACAATGAGCAGTTCTTC.

About this clonotype itself: The junction shows a germline mismatch at one end, possibly a read error. The chain carries TRBV29-1 and TRBJ1-2; D call uncertain. The CDR3 is 11 amino acids. Per the germline V gene, CDR1 is SQVTM and CDR2 is ANQGSEA. In DNA, the CDR3 is TGCAGCGCTCTAGGCCGTTATGACTACACCTTC. Its protein is CSALGRYDYTF. Looking up the rest from reference TRBV29-1 and TRBJ1-2 gives the full variable domain: SAVISQKPSRDICQRGTSLTIQCQVDSQVTMMFWYRQQPGQSLTLIATANQGSEATYESGFVIDKFPISRPNLTFSTLTVSNMSPEDSSIYLCSALGRYDYTFGSGTRLTVV.

The chain recombines TRBV12-5 with TRBJ2-1, with 8 nucleotides matching TRBD2. Trimming took 7 bases from V and 7 from J; bases not matched to a gene: 18. The germline gives CDR1 LGHNT, CDR2 FRNRAP. The CDR3 is 17 amino acids. CDR3 sequence reads: CASVGDIFGTSVNEQFF. The CDR3 DNA reads as TGTGCTAGTGTTGGGGACATTTTTGGGACTAGTGTAAATGAGCAGTTCTTC.

Note on this clonotype: At one of its ends the junction is not consistent with the germline gene, which may arise from a read error. The rearrangement uses TRBV24-1 and TRBJ1-4; perhaps TRBD1 as D (6 bases). The CDR3 spans 15 residues. From germline, CDR1 is KGHDR and CDR2 SFDVKD. The CDR3 DNA reads as TGTGCCACCAGTGACCCGGGTACAGGGAATGGAAAACTGTTTTTT. This sequence encodes CATSDPGTGNGKLFF.

The chain has TRBV29-1 and TRBJ2-3; D perhaps matches TRBD1 (7 bases). Germline assignment: CDR1 SQVTM and CDR2 ANQGSEA. The length of the CDR3 is 14 residues. V was cut by 7 bases and J by 1 base, with 15 bases left in between. The CDR3 is CSAGGDRGTDTQYF. The CDR3 coding sequence is TGCAGCGCCGGAGGGGACAGAGGCACAGATACGCAGTATTTT.

This chain uses TRBV20-1 with TRBJ2-7, with TRBD2 identical over 7 bases. The V and J ends lost 3 bases and 1 base, in that order; junction bases with no gene match: 12. The CDR3 is 16 amino acids. Germline V gene lookup returns CDR1 DFQATT and CDR2 SNEGSKA (reference sequence). The CDR3 DNA sequence: TGCAGTGCTAGGGGGAGGGGTTTCGTCCGTTCCTACGAGCAGTACTTC. Translation: CSARGRGFVRSYEQYF.

V is TRBV4-1 and J is TRBJ2-3, with D tentatively TRBD2 (6 bases). The CDR3 is 16 amino acids. V lost 1 base and J lost 5, with 16 bases in between. Germline V lookup: CDR1 MGHRA, CDR2 YSYEKL. The CDR3 DNA sequence: TGCGCCAGCAGCCAAGGCGGGGAAGGGGCTCGAGATACGCAGTATTTT. Amino acid sequence: CASSQGGEGARDTQYF.

This clonotype was observed a few times. The CDR3: CSATGREGIQPQHF. For the CDR3, the DNA is TGCAGTGCTACAGGCAGGGAGGGGATCCAGCCCCAGCATTTT. The rearrangement links TRBV20-1 to TRBJ1-5; D may be TRBD1 (5 bases). The V end lost 4 bases, the J end lost 7 bases, and 17 bases lay between the germline ends. The germline V gene encodes CDR1 DFQATT and CDR2 SNEGSKA (reference sequence). This CDR3 has 14 residues.

J is TRBJ2-1 and V is TRBV5-1, with no clear D. Germline CDR1 and CDR2: SGHRS and YFSETQ. V gave up 5 bases and J gave up 0 bases, with 12 bases separating them. The CDR3 length is 15 residues. DNA of the CDR3: TGCGCCAGCAGATGGGGAACTGGCTCCTACAATGAGCAGTTCTTC. Translation: CASRWGTGSYNEQFF. The variable domain in full, completed from reference TRBV5-1 and TRBJ2-1, reads KAGVTQTPRYLIKTRGQQVTLSCSPISGHRSVSWYQQTPGQGLQFLFEYFSETQRNKGNFPGRFSGRQFSNSRSEMNVSTLELGDSALYLCASRWGTGSYNEQFFGPGTRLTVL.

The chain recombines TRBV6-1 with TRBJ2-1; weak D call: TRBD1 (6 bases). CDR3 length equals 15 residues. Trimming took 5 bases from V and 1 from J, leaving 12 bases between them. CDR1 and CDR2 (germline): MNHNS, SASEGT. The chain's CDR3 is CASSSEGQSYNEQFF. CDR3 nucleotide sequence: TGTGCCAGCAGTAGCGAAGGACAGTCCTACAATGAGCAGTTCTTC.

The sample holds a few counts of this clonotype. The genes are TRBV6-1 and TRBJ2-3, with 7 bases aligning to TRBD2. The CDR3 loop spans 18 amino acids. Germline assignment: CDR1 MNHNS and CDR2 SASEGT. J gave up 2 bases and V 7 bases, and 18 bases lay outside the gene matches. CDR3 sequence reads: CASTTNVQSGVDTDTQYF. CDR3 bases: TGTGCCAGCACTACTAACGTCCAAAGCGGGGTCGACACAGATACGCAGTATTTT.

This chain links TRBV6-1 with TRBJ1-2; D gene uncertain. Germline V gene sequence: CDR1 MNHNS, CDR2 SASEGT. Trimming took off 0 bases at V and 9 bases at J, with 11 bases between the two ends. The CDR3 has 13 residues. The chain's CDR3 is CASSEASAIRYTF. In DNA form, the CDR3 reads TGTGCCAGCAGTGAAGCGAGCGCAATTCGCTACACCTTC.

The rearrangement links TRBV29-1 to TRBJ2-1; 7 nucleotides line up with TRBD2. The CDR3 loop spans 16 amino acids. V was clipped by 0 bases and J by 4 bases; unmatched bases: 9. In germline, CDR1 is SQVTM, CDR2 ANQGSEA. DNA of the CDR3: TGCAGCGTTGAAGACCAAAGGGAGGGTACTTACAATGAGCAGTTCTTC. Translating gives CSVEDQREGTYNEQFF.

Many counts were recorded for this clonotype. The chain links TRBV7-2 to TRBJ2-5; 8 bases map to TRBD1. After removal of 3 bases from V and 4 bases from J, the junction contained 4 bases not matched to a gene. Germline V gene sequence: CDR1 SGHTA, CDR2 FQGNSA. The CDR3 sequence is 14 residues long. CDR3 sequence: CASSLGRGRETQYF. CDR3 sequence (DNA): TGTGCCAGCAGCTTGGGCAGGGGGCGAGAGACCCAGTACTTC. Filled out from reference TRBV7-2 and TRBJ2-5, the complete variable domain reads GAGVSQSPSNKVTEKGKDVELRCDPISGHTALYWYRQSLGQGLEFLIYFQGNSAPDKSGLPSDRFSAERTGGSVSTLTIQRTQQEDSAVYLCASSLGRGRETQYFGPGTRLLVL.

The chain links TRBV12-3 or TRBV12-4 to TRBJ1-1, with D maybe TRBD1 (6 bases). V was pared by 5 bases and J by 0 bases, with 10 bases between. CDR3 length: 14 amino acids. CDR3 nucleotides: TGTGCCAGCAGTGCACAGGGCATGAACACTGAAGCTTTCTTT. The encoded protein is CASSAQGMNTEAFF.

This clonotype appeared a few times. The V and J genes are TRBV27 and TRBJ1-5; TRBD1 matches at 8 bases. Per the germline V gene, CDR1 is MNHEY and CDR2 is SMNVEV (reference sequence). The CDR3 totals 18 residues. After removal of 5 bases from V and 0 bases from J, the junction contained 12 bases not matched to a gene. In DNA, the CDR3 is TGTGCCAGCAGTCTCCGGGGGGACAGGCCTTATAGCAATCAGCCCCAGCATTTT. This sequence encodes CASSLRGDRPYSNQPQHF.

The chain combines TRBV20-1 with TRBJ2-1; tentatively, D is TRBD2 (6 bases). The V and J ends lost 5 bases and 0 bases respectively, with 14 bases between them. Germline assignment: CDR1 DFQATT and CDR2 SNEGSKA (reference sequence). The CDR3 is made up of 15 amino acids. The DNA for the CDR3 is TGCAGTGCTCATCCGGGACTCAGCTCCTACAATGAGCAGTTCTTC. Amino acid sequence: CSAHPGLSSYNEQFF.

CDR3 sequence: CASSPGLGAVNTEAFF. The CDR3 DNA reads as TGTGCCAGCAGCCCCGGCCTCGGAGCGGTGAACACTGAAGCTTTCTTT. The chain uses TRBV2 and TRBJ1-1, with unresolved D. Between the trimmed V and J ends, which lost 6 bases and 0 bases, there was a span of 17 bases. The CDR3 length is 16 residues. Germline CDR1 and CDR2: SNHLY and FYNNEI.